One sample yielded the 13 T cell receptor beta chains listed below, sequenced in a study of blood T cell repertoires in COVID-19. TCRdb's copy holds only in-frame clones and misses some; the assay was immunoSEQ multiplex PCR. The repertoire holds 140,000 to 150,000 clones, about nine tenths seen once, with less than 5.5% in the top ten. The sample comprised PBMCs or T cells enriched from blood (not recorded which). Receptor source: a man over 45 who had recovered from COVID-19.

This CDR3 reads CASSTLSPRDFEKLFF. DNA of the CDR3: TGTGCCAGTAGCACCCTATCCCCGCGGGACTTCGAAAAACTGTTTTTT. The chain recombines TRBV19 with TRBJ1-4, with D perhaps matching TRBD1 (5 bases). Germline V lookup: CDR1 LNHDA, CDR2 SQIVND (reference sequence). V was pared by 6 bases and J by 8 bases, with 22 bases between. The CDR3 totals 16 residues.

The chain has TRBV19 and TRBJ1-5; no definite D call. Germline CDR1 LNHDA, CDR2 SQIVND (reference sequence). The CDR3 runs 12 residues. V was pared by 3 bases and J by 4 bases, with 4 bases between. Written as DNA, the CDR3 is TGTGCCAGTAGTATCCCAAATCAGCCCCAGCATTTT. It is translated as CASSIPNQPQHF.

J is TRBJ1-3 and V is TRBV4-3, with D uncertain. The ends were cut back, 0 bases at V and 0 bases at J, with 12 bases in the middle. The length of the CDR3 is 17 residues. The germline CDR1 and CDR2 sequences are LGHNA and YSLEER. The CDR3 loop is CASSQEWAGYSGNTIYF. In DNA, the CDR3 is TGCGCCAGCAGCCAAGAATGGGCCGGATACTCTGGAAACACCATATATTTT.

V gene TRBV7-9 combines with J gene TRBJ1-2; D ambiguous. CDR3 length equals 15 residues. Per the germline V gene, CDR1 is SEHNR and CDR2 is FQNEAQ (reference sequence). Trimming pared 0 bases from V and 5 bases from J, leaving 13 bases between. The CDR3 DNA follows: TGTGCCAGCAGCTTAGCGTCCAGACTCAAATATGGCTACACCTTC. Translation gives CASSLASRLKYGYTF.

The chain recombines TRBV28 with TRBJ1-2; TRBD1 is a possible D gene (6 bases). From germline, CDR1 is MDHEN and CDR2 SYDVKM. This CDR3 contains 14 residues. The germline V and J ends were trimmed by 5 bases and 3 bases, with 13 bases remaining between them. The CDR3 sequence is CASSPRQDYYGYTF. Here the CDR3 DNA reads TGTGCCAGCAGTCCCCGACAGGACTACTATGGCTACACCTTC.

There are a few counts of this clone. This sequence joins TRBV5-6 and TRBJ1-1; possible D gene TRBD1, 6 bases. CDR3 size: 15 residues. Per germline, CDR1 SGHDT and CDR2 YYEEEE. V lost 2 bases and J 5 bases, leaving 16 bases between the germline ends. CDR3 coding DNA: TGTGCCAGCAGCTTAGGAGGACAGTCTGGAACTGAAGCTTTCTTT. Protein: CASSLGGQSGTEAFF.

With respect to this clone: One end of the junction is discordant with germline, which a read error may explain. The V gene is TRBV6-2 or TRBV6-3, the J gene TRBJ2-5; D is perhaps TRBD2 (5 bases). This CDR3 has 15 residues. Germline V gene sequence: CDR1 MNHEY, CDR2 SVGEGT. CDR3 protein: CASSYLVGVRETQYF. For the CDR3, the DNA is TGTGCCAGCAGCTACTTGGTCGGGGTACGAGAGACCCAGTACTTC.

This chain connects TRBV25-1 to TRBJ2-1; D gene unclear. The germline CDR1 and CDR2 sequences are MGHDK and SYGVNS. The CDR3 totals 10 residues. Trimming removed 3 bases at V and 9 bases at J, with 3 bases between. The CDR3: CASSDLEQFF. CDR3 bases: TGTGCCAGCAGTGATCTTGAGCAGTTCTTC.

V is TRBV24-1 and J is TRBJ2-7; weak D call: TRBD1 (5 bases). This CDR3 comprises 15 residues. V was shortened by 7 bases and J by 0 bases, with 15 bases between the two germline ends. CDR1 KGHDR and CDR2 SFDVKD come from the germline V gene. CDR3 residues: CATSLGAAHSYEQYF. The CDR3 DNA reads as TGTGCCACCAGCCTAGGGGCGGCCCACTCCTACGAGCAGTACTTC.

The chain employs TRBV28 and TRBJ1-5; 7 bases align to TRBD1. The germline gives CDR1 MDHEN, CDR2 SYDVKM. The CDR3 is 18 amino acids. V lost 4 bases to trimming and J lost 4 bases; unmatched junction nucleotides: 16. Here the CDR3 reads CASSSLGRAGGLNQPQHF. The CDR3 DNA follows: TGTGCCAGCAGTTCCCTGGGCCGGGCAGGGGGTCTTAATCAGCCCCAGCATTTT.

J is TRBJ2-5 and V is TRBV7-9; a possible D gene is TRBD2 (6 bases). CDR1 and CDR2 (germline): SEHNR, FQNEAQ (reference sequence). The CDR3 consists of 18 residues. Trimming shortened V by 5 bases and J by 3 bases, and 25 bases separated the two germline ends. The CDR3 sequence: CASSLGGMGGVTEETQYF. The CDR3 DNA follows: TGTGCCAGCAGCCTGGGGGGTATGGGCGGGGTAACCGAAGAGACCCAGTACTTC.

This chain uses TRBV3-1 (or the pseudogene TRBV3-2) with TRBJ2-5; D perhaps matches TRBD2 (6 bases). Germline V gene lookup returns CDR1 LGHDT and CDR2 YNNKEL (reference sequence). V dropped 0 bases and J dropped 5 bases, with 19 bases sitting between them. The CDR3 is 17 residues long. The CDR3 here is CASSQDNGGLRRETQYF. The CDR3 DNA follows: TGTGCCAGCAGCCAAGATAATGGAGGACTAAGGAGGGAGACCCAGTACTTC.

The CDR3 region is CASSSPGQFGNTIYF. CDR3 DNA sequence: TGCGCCAGCAGCTCCCCGGGACAATTTGGAAACACCATATATTTT. V gene TRBV5-1 combines with J gene TRBJ1-3, with D tentatively TRBD1 (6 bases). Trimming cost V 3 bases and J 3 bases, with 13 bases left between them. Germline V gene sequence: CDR1 SGHRS, CDR2 YFSETQ. The CDR3 is 15 amino acids.